These 31 T cell receptor beta chains were all obtained from the same sample, sequenced in a study of response to subunit inactivated influenza vaccine. Each CDR3 protein gets one entry after TCRdb re-called the RT-PCR reads with MiXCR. The table includes 300,000 to 350,000 distinct CDR3 sequences, around 22% detected once. This material consisted of PBMCs from blood, taken approximately 22 months after vaccination. These receptors originate from a man between 50 and 75 years old who received an inactivated influenza vaccine.

This clonotype showed up just a few times. This chain joins TRBV7-6 and TRBJ1-5; D call uncertain. Germline V gene data show CDR1 as SGHVS and CDR2 as FNYEAQ. The CDR3 loop spans 13 amino acids. Trimming took off 1 base at V and 7 bases at J, with 8 bases between the two ends. CDR3 loop: CASSLVGSQPQHF. CDR3 nucleotides: TGTGCCAGCAGCTTAGTAGGGTCACAGCCCCAGCATTTT.

This clonotype has at least ten counts. The V gene is TRBV30, the J gene TRBJ1-2; 9 positions match TRBD1. V lost 0 bases, J lost 8 bases, and 1 base stayed unmatched. The CDR3 runs 12 residues. Germline CDR1 GTSNPN, CDR2 SVGIG (reference sequence). The CDR3 is CAWSVQGAGYTF. Here the CDR3 DNA reads TGTGCCTGGAGTGTACAGGGGGCCGGCTACACCTTC. The complete variable domain, with remaining parts taken from reference TRBV30 and TRBJ1-2, reads SQTIHQWPATLVQPVGSPLSLECTVEGTSNPNLYWYRQAAGRGLQLLFYSVGIGQISSEVPQNLSASRPQDRQFILSSKKLLLSDSGFYLCAWSVQGAGYTFGSGTRLTVV.

This clonotype was observed a handful of times. The V and J genes are TRBV3-1 and TRBJ1-1; D call uncertain. With 5 bases removed from V and 0 bases from J, the gap between germline ends came to 10 bases. Germline V lookup: CDR1 LGHDT, CDR2 YNNKEL (reference sequence). This CDR3 is 14 amino acids long. The CDR3 DNA sequence: TGTGCCAGCAGCACATTCGGCATGAACACTGAAGCTTTCTTT. It is translated as CASSTFGMNTEAFF.

The chain uses TRBV12-3 or TRBV12-4 and TRBJ1-4; D gene unclear. This CDR3 spans 15 amino acids. Trimming cost V 5 bases and J 4 bases, with 14 bases left between them. CDR3 DNA: TGTGCCAGCAGTCCCCGGGTAGCGGGTAATGAAAAACTGTTTTTT. Protein product: CASSPRVAGNEKLFF.

This clonotype appeared once. CDR3 in amino acids: CASSDFVGISTDTQYF. CDR3 coding DNA: TGTGCCAGCAGTGATTTCGTGGGAATAAGCACAGATACGCAGTATTTT. The chain employs TRBV2 and TRBJ2-3; no firm D call. Per the germline V gene, CDR1 is SNHLY and CDR2 is FYNNEI. V was shortened by 3 bases and J by 0 bases, with 13 bases between the two germline ends. This CDR3 has 16 residues.

This clonotype was observed at least ten times. The genes are TRBV4-3 and TRBJ1-3; D is ambiguous. Germline loops: CDR1 LGHNA, CDR2 YSLEER. Trimming shortened V by 0 bases and J by 8 bases, and 8 bases separated the two germline ends. The CDR3 runs 13 residues. DNA of the CDR3: TGCGCCAGCAGCCAAGATTGGGGATACACCATATATTTT. Its protein is CASSQDWGYTIYF.

This clonotype was seen at least ten times. This chain uses TRBV12-3 or TRBV12-4 with TRBJ1-1; 10 bases agree with TRBD1. V shed 5 bases and J 5 bases; nucleotides not matched to a gene: 8. The CDR3 extends over 15 amino acids. The CDR3 region is CASSRGQGVRTEAFF. CDR3 bases: TGTGCCAGCAGTCGTGGACAGGGGGTAAGGACTGAAGCTTTCTTT.

This clonotype has just a few counts. V usage is TRBV24-1 and J usage is TRBJ1-5, with 7 bases fitting TRBD1. V shed 4 bases, J shed 2 bases, and the junction held 4 bases outside the gene matches. There are 15 residues in the CDR3. Germline values: CDR1 KGHDR, CDR2 SFDVKD. The CDR3 is CATSDRQGRNQPQHF. The CDR3 DNA reads TGTGCCACCAGTGACAGACAGGGACGCAATCAGCCCCAGCATTTT.

This clonotype was observed a handful of times. The V call is TRBV7-2, the J call TRBJ2-7, with a tentative D call TRBD2 (5 bases). This CDR3 spans 13 amino acids. Trimming removed 4 bases at V and 10 bases at J, with 17 bases between. Germline-derived CDR1 and CDR2 are SGHTA and FQGNSA. The CDR3 DNA follows: TGTGCCAGCAGCTCTACGTCCCGGGAACGTCAGTACTTC. It translates to CASSSTSRERQYF.

J is TRBJ2-7 and V is TRBV15, with D possibly TRBD1 on 5 matching bases. Germline V CDR1 and CDR2: LNHNV, YYDKDF (reference sequence). This CDR3 is 14 amino acids long. V lost 3 bases, J lost 3 bases, and 12 bases lay in between. The CDR3 DNA reads as TGTGCCACCAGCAGGAGGACAATGAACTACGAGCAGTACTTC. Protein sequence: CATSRRTMNYEQYF.

The chain combines TRBV12-3 or TRBV12-4 with TRBJ2-2; D gene uncertain. CDR3 length equals 13 residues. V gave up 5 bases and J gave up 5 bases, with 9 bases separating them. CDR3 residues: CASSPVPTGELFF. For the CDR3, the DNA is TGTGCCAGCAGTCCCGTTCCGACCGGGGAGCTGTTTTTT.

This CDR3 is CASSPTTSGGYEQFF. Written as DNA, the CDR3 is TGTGCCAGCAGTCCCACGACTAGCGGAGGGTATGAGCAGTTCTTC. The chain combines TRBV27 with TRBJ2-1, with TRBD2 matching over 9 bases. The CDR3 runs 15 residues. The germline V gene has CDR1 MNHEY and CDR2 SMNVEV (reference sequence). The ends lost 5 bases at V and 8 bases at J; junction bases unmatched: 10.

V is TRBV20-1 and J is TRBJ2-7; TRBD2 agrees at 7 bases. J lost 3 bases, V lost 2 bases, and 4 bases had no gene match. The CDR3 totals 13 residues. The germline V gene has CDR1 DFQATT and CDR2 SNEGSKA (reference sequence). This chain's CDR3 is CSARPSGLYEQYF. CDR3 bases: TGCAGTGCTAGACCTAGCGGCCTCTACGAGCAGTACTTC.

The chain recombines TRBV20-1 with TRBJ1-4; 8 bases align to TRBD1. The trim removed 6 bases at V and 8 bases at J, leaving 11 bases unmatched. Germline-derived CDR1 and CDR2 are DFQATT and SNEGSKA (reference sequence). The CDR3 runs 14 residues. DNA of the CDR3: TGCAGTGCCACCTCAGGGGGCACAGGGGAAAAACTGTTTTTT. It is translated as CSATSGGTGEKLFF.

In DNA form, the CDR3 reads TGTGCCAGCCGAGCCGCCGGGACACCCTCGGATGAGCAGTTCTTC. Its protein product is CASRAAGTPSDEQFF. The J gene is TRBJ2-1, the V gene TRBV6-1, with D perhaps matching TRBD1 (6 bases). The ends were cut back, 8 bases at V and 8 bases at J, with 22 bases in the middle. CDR1 MNHNS and CDR2 SASEGT come from the germline V gene. This CDR3 region has 15 residues.

In this sample, this clonotype turned up a few times. Here the CDR3 DNA reads TGCGCCAGCAGCTGGAGACCGGGACAGGGGGGAGATACGCAGTATTTT. Its translation is CASSWRPGQGGDTQYF. This rearrangement joins TRBV5-1 to TRBJ2-3; 11 bases are shared with TRBD1. The CDR3 extends over 16 amino acids. Germline CDR1 is SGHRS and CDR2 is YFSETQ. The J segment lost 5 bases and the V segment lost 3 bases, leaving 8 bases of the junction unmatched.

In this sample, this clonotype turned up a few times. The V and J genes are TRBV6-1 and TRBJ2-1; D may be TRBD1 (5 bases). Deletions cut 10 bases from V and 3 bases from J, with 19 bases between. The CDR3 is 15 amino acids. Germline CDR1 reads MNHNS; CDR2 reads SASEGT. The CDR3 here is CATLFRVDIYNEQFF. CDR3 DNA sequence: TGTGCCACCCTCTTCAGGGTGGATATCTACAATGAGCAGTTCTTC.

This clonotype was seen repeatedly, ten times or more. This rearrangement joins TRBV6-1 to TRBJ2-1; D perhaps matches TRBD1 (6 bases). V was shortened by 6 bases and J by 10 bases, with 22 bases between the two germline ends. Germline lookup yields CDR1 MNHNS and CDR2 SASEGT. The CDR3 contains 15 residues. The CDR3 spells CASSVVLGGNKEQFF. Here the CDR3 DNA reads TGTGCCAGCAGCGTAGTATTAGGGGGTAATAAAGAGCAGTTCTTC.

This clonotype was picked up a small number of times. The rearrangement links TRBV24-1 to TRBJ2-2; D remains unclear. The V gene lost 4 bases and the J gene lost 3 bases, with 8 bases spanning the gap. Germline CDR1 is KGHDR and CDR2 is SFDVKD. The CDR3 loop spans 14 amino acids. CDR3 DNA sequence: TGTGCCACCAGTGAGGGCCGGGACACCGGGGAGCTGTTTTTT. Encoded protein: CATSEGRDTGELFF.

The rearrangement uses TRBV5-1 and TRBJ2-3, with 10 nucleotides matching TRBD2. After removal of 4 bases from V and 14 bases from J, the junction contained 10 bases not matched to a gene. CDR1 is SGHRS, CDR2 YFSETQ, per germline. The CDR3 spans 13 residues. CDR3: CASSTPTSGRAYF. CDR3 DNA sequence: TGCGCCAGCAGCACCCCGACTAGCGGGCGCGCGTATTTT.

Of note for this clonotype: One end of the junction fails to match germline, which may point to a read error. This sequence joins TRBV5-5 and TRBJ1-6; D call uncertain. Germline V CDR1 and CDR2: SGHKS, YYEKEE (reference sequence). This CDR3 comprises 16 residues. CDR3 bases: TGTGCCTGCAGACTTGATTTCCGGGAATCGAATTCACCCCTCCACTTT. Protein product: CACRLDFRESNSPLHF. Filled out from reference TRBV5-5 and TRBJ1-6, the complete variable domain reads DAGVTQSPTHLIKTRGQQVTLRCSPISGHKSVSWYQQVLGQGPQFIFQYYEKEERGRGNFPDRFSARQFPNYSSELNVNALLLGDSALYLCACRLDFRESNSPLHFGNGTRLTVT.

The chain links TRBV30 to TRBJ1-1; D is perhaps TRBD1 (6 bases). Trimming removed 4 bases from V and 5 bases from J, with 17 bases in between. From germline, CDR1 is GTSNPN and CDR2 SVGIG (reference sequence). This CDR3 has 14 amino acids. CDR3 in DNA: TGTGCCTGGAAGCTCCACGGGGGCAGTACTGAAGCTTTCTTT. Translation gives CAWKLHGGSTEAFF.

This clonotype showed up just a few times. The rearrangement links TRBV28 to TRBJ1-2; TRBD1 is a possible D gene (6 bases). Germline values: CDR1 MDHEN, CDR2 SYDVKM. V dropped 5 bases and J dropped 8 bases, with 24 bases sitting between them. The CDR3 contains 16 residues. In nucleotides, the CDR3 is TGTGCCAGCAGTCCCTTAATGGCGGGGGGCATTGAAGGCTACACCTTC. Its translation is CASSPLMAGGIEGYTF.

This sequence joins TRBV5-1 and TRBJ1-6, with TRBD1 as a possible D gene (5 bases). V lost 3 bases, J lost 6 bases, and 16 bases lay in between. Germline CDR1 SGHRS, CDR2 YFSETQ. The CDR3 extends over 16 amino acids. The CDR3 DNA is TGCGCCAGCAGCTGGGGCGGGGGTGACGGTAATTCACCCCTCCACTTT. Translation: CASSWGGGDGNSPLHF.

Regarding this clonotype: The junction differs from germline at one of its ends, possibly a read error. The J gene is TRBJ1-4, the V gene TRBV11-2, with 9 bases that match TRBD1. CDR1 is SGHAT and CDR2 is FQNNGV in the germline V gene. CDR3 size: 15 residues. The CDR3 protein is CASSLVTGGSEKLLF. The CDR3 DNA follows: TGTGCCAGCAGCTTAGTGACAGGGGGGAGTGAAAAACTGTTATTT.

This clonotype came up a few times. In DNA form, the CDR3 reads TGTGCCAGCAGCCTGTTTAGGGGTAATTCACCCCTCCACTTT. Translated, it gives CASSLFRGNSPLHF. The chain combines TRBV3-1 with TRBJ1-6, with D possibly matching TRBD1 (5 bases). The germline V gene encodes CDR1 LGHDT and CDR2 YNNKEL (reference sequence). The CDR3 loop spans 14 amino acids. Trimming cost V 4 bases and J 6 bases, with 10 bases left between them.

This clonotype was counted only a few times. The chain couples TRBV19 to TRBJ1-1; D not resolved. Trimming cost V 5 bases and J 5 bases, with 9 bases left between them. This CDR3 contains 12 residues. Germline assignment: CDR1 LNHDA and CDR2 SQIVND (reference sequence). The CDR3, as DNA: TGTGCCAGTAGTCTCAGGAAGACTGAAGCTTTCTTT. Translating it yields CASSLRKTEAFF.

In this sample, this clonotype turned up many times. This rearrangement joins TRBV18 to TRBJ1-2; 7 bases are a match to TRBD1. Germline V gene sequence: CDR1 KGHSH, CDR2 LQKENI. With V trimmed by 6 bases and J by 2 bases, 3 bases remained unmatched. The length of the CDR3 is 13 residues. CDR3 nucleotides: TGTGCCAGCTCCGCACAGGGGAACTATGGCTACACCTTC. It codes for CASSAQGNYGYTF.

This chain connects TRBV20-1 to TRBJ2-3; D may be TRBD2 (6 bases). This CDR3 is built from 19 residues. Per the germline V gene, CDR1 is DFQATT and CDR2 is SNEGSKA (reference sequence). Trimming cost V 1 base and J 0 bases, with 23 bases left between them. The CDR3 loop is CSARVRSGPSVSSTDTQYF. CDR3 coding DNA: TGCAGTGCTAGAGTAAGATCGGGTCCTAGCGTGTCTAGCACAGATACGCAGTATTTT.

This chain connects TRBV29-1 to TRBJ1-2; D not certain. The CDR3 has 15 amino acids. Looked up from germline, CDR1 is SQVTM and CDR2 is ANQGSEA. Deletions cut 0 bases from V and 1 base from J, with 12 bases between. CDR3 DNA: TGCAGCGTTGAAGATCCGGATTTCTATAACTATGGCTACACCTTC. Its protein is CSVEDPDFYNYGYTF.

V and J are TRBV4-3 and TRBJ1-1; 8 bases are a match to TRBD1. The J segment lost 4 bases and the V segment lost 8 bases, leaving 9 bases of the junction unmatched. The germline V gene encodes CDR1 LGHNA and CDR2 YSLEER. The CDR3 is 14 residues long. The DNA for the CDR3 is TGCGCCAGCGCCCCCCAACAGGGGGTCACTGAAGCTTTCTTT. Translation gives CASAPQQGVTEAFF.